Listed below are T cell receptor beta chains from one sample, sequenced in a study of Ad26.COV2.S vaccination and SARS-CoV-2 variants. TCRdb's copy holds only in-frame clones and misses some; the assay was immunoSEQ multiplex PCR. The data show about 180,000 clones, 87% seen once. The sequencing here drew on peripheral blood, taken after recovery from COVID-19. The source is a human donor who had recovered from COVID-19. Each CDR3 is given with its conserved first and last residue. D genes are given only for firm matches. For some rows the clone size is stated as once, few or many, or as a class when expanded; others skip it.

V	size	D	J	DNA	CDR3
TRBV2	NA	TRBD1	TRBJ2-1	TGTGCCAGCAGACCCGGGACAGGTTTCAACAATGAGCAGTTCTTC	CASRPGTGFNNEQFF
TRBV5-1	once	NA	TRBJ2-6	TGCGCCAGCAGCTTGGCGGCGATGAGTAGTGATGGGGCCAACGTCCTGACTTTC	CASSLAAMSSDGANVLTF
TRBV7-8	once	NA	TRBJ2-5	TGTGCCAGCAGCTTAGTGGGCGTGTACCAAGAGACCCAGTACTTC	CASSLVGVYQETQYF
TRBV5-1	NA	NA	TRBJ2-7	TGCGCCAGCAGCTTGCCACCCGTCTACGAGCAGTACTTC	CASSLPPVYEQYF
TRBV5-1	few	NA	TRBJ2-7	TGCGCCAGCAGACGTACAGGTACCCCCTACGAGCAGTACTTC	CASRRTGTPYEQYF
TRBV10-2	NA	NA	TRBJ1-5	TGCGCCAGCGGAGCAGGAGGGAGCTTTCAGCCCCAGCATTTT	CASGAGGSFQPQHF
TRBV6-5	NA	NA	TRBJ1-5	TGTGCCAGCAGTGACTCGTCCGATCAGCCCCAGCATTTT	CASSDSSDQPQHF
TRBV27	once	TRBD2	TRBJ2-3	TGTGCCAGCAGTTTGCCCGGGACTAGCGGGCCCACAGATACGCAGTATTTT	CASSLPGTSGPTDTQYF
TRBV4-1	NA	TRBD2	TRBJ2-1	TGCGCCAGCAGCCCGGGGCTAGCGGAATACAATGAGCAGTTCTTC	CASSPGLAEYNEQFF
TRBV11-2	few	NA	TRBJ1-5	TGTGCCAGCAGCTTTTCCGTTAATCAGCCCCAGCATTTT	CASSFSVNQPQHF
TRBV19	NA	TRBD1	TRBJ1-5	TGTGCCAGTAGTGCCGGGACAGGGAATCAGCCCCAGCATTTT	CASSAGTGNQPQHF
TRBV19	NA	NA	TRBJ1-3	TGTGCCAGTAGTCCCCGGCCTATTCAAAACACCATATATTTT	CASSPRPIQNTIYF
TRBV6-5	NA	TRBD1	TRBJ1-3	TGTGCCACCTGGGACAGGGAAACTGGAAACACCATATATTTT	CATWDRETGNTIYF
TRBV20-1	NA	NA	TRBJ2-7	TGCAGTGTGTGGGGGACCTACGAGCAGTACTTC	CSVWGTYEQYF
TRBV9	NA	TRBD2	TRBJ2-3	TGTGCCAGCAGCCCCGAGAGCGGGGGAGGCACAGATACGCAGTATTTT	CASSPESGGGTDTQYF
TRBV28	NA	TRBD1	TRBJ1-6	TGTGCCACCCAGCCCGGGACAGGCGATAATTCACCCCTCCACTTT	CATQPGTGDNSPLHF
TRBV6-5	NA	NA	TRBJ2-5	TGTGCCAGCAGTTACTTGATGGCGGGGACAGAGACCCAGTACTTC	CASSYLMAGTETQYF
TRBV21-1	NA	NA	TRBJ2-1	TGTGCCAGCAGCCCAAAGGAGGGGGGAAACTATGAGCAGTTCTTC	CASSPKEGGNYEQFF
TRBV7-2	NA	NA	TRBJ1-1	TGTGCCAGCAGCTTGCACACTGAAGCTTTCTTT	CASSLHTEAFF
TRBV2	NA	NA	TRBJ2-7	TGTGCCAGCAGTGAAAGTCACGCTCCCTACGAGCAGTACTTC	CASSESHAPYEQYF
TRBV7-8	NA	NA	TRBJ2-5	TGTGCCAGCAGCTTAGGAGGGGTCCAAGAGACCCAGTACTTC	CASSLGGVQETQYF
TRBV27	NA	NA	TRBJ2-7	TGTGCCAGCAGTTCGTGGGAGGCTACCTACGAGCAGTACTTC	CASSSWEATYEQYF
TRBV5-6	NA	TRBD2	TRBJ2-7	TGTGCCAGCAGCTTAATCGTAGCGGGATTATACGAGCAGTACTTC	CASSLIVAGLYEQYF
TRBV5-3	once	NA	TRBJ2-4	TGTGCCAGAAGCTTGGACAGGCGGCGCATTCAGTACTTC	CARSLDRRRIQYF
TRBV11-2	NA	NA	TRBJ1-6	TGTGCCAGCAGCCCGGAAGGGGCGGGATGGGGTTATTCACCCCTCCACTTT	CASSPEGAGWGYSPLHF
TRBV5-1	NA	TRBD1	TRBJ2-7	TGCGCCAGCAGCTCCTCAGGGGGCGATTACTACGAGCAGTACTTC	CASSSSGGDYYEQYF
TRBV13	NA	TRBD2	TRBJ2-7	TGTGCCAGCAGCGACACCGGGGGGTACGAGCAGTACTTC	CASSDTGGYEQYF
TRBV28	NA	NA	TRBJ2-7	TGTGCCAGCAGTTTCCCTATGCTCCCAGGATACAAAACTCAAAGCGACGAGCAGTACTTC	CASSFPMLPGYKTQSDEQYF
TRBV2	NA	NA	TRBJ2-5	TGTGCCAGCAGTGAAGCGCACGGGACCCAGTACTTC	CASSEAHGTQYF
TRBV24-1	NA	NA	TRBJ1-2	TGTGCCACCAGTGATTCCCTCTATGGCTACACCTTC	CATSDSLYGYTF
TRBV7-2	NA	TRBD2	TRBJ2-1	TGTGCCAGCAGCCCTTCTAGCGGGAGAAGCAATGAGCAGTTCTTC	CASSPSSGRSNEQFF
TRBV19	NA	NA	TRBJ1-5	TGTGCCAGTAGTACAAAGAACACAGGTAGCAATCAGCCCCAGCATTTT	CASSTKNTGSNQPQHF
TRBV6-5	once	NA	TRBJ1-2	TGTGCCAGCAGTCGGATCGGATACTATGGCTACACCTTC	CASSRIGYYGYTF
TRBV10-1	NA	TRBD2	TRBJ2-1	TGCGCCAGCAGTGGGGGACTAGCGAAAACCTACAATGAGCAGTTCTTC	CASSGGLAKTYNEQFF
TRBV6-5	NA	NA	TRBJ2-5	TGTGCCAGCCGCTGGGTGGGGGAACGGGGAGAGACCCAGTACTTC	CASRWVGERGETQYF
TRBV5-4	NA	NA	TRBJ2-7	TGTGCCAGCAGCTTGGGAAGCCTAGCGCCTGCCTACGAGCAGTACTTC	CASSLGSLAPAYEQYF
TRBV3-1/TRBV3-2	NA	NA	TRBJ2-3	TGTGCCAGCAGCCTTAGCACAGATACGCAGTATTTT	CASSLSTDTQYF